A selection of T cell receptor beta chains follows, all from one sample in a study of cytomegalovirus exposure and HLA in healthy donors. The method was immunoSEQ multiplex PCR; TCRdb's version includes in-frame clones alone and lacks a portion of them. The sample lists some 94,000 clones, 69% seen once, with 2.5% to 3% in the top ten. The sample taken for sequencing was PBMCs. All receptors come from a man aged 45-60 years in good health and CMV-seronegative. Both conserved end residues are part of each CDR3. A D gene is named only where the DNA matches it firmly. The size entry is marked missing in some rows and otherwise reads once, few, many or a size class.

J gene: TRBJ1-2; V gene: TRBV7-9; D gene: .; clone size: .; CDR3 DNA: TGTGCCAGCAGCCCCGGGGACTATGGCTACACCTTC; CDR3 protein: CASSPGDYGYTF
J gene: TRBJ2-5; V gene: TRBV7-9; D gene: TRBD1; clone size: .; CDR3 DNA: TGTGCCTGCAGCTTAGGGGGCGATACCCAGTACTTC; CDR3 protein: CACSLGGDTQYF
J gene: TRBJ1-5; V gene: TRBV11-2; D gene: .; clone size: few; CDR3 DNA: TGTGCCAGCAGCTTGAGGAGCAATCAGCCCCAGCATTTT; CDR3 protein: CASSLRSNQPQHF
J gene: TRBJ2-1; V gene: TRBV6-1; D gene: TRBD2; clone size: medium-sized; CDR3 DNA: TGTGCCAGCAGTGAGTCTAGCGGGGGGGTTGATGAGCAGTTCTTC; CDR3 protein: CASSESSGGVDEQFF
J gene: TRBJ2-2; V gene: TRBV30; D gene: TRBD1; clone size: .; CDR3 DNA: TGTGCCCGCAAAGGACAGGGGGCCGGGGAGCTGTTTTTT; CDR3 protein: CARKGQGAGELFF
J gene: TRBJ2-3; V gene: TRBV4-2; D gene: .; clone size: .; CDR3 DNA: TGTGCCAGCAGCCAAGAACTCAACCCTAGCCCTCTGGATACGCAGTATTTT; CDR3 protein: CASSQELNPSPLDTQYF
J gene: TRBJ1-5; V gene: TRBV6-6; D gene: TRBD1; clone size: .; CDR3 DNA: TGTGCCAGCAGATTGGGACAGGGTCGGGATCAGCCCCAGCATTTT; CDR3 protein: CASRLGQGRDQPQHF
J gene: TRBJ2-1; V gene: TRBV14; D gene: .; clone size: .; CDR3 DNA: TGTGCCAGCAGCCAAGATCTAGAGGCTGAGCAGTTCTTC; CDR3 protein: CASSQDLEAEQFF
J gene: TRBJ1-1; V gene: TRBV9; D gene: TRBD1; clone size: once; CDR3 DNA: TGTGCCAGCAGCCATAGCAGGGGGCTTATGAGCACTGAAGCTTTCTTT; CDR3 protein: CASSHSRGLMSTEAFF
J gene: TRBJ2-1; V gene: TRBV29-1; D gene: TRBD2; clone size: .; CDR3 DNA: TGCAGCGTTGAGGGCGGGAGGGGAGTGGATGAGCAGTTCTTC; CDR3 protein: CSVEGGRGVDEQFF
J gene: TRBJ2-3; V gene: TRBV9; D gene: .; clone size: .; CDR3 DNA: TGTGCCAGCAGCGTCGAAAGCAGGGAAGATACGCAGTATTTT; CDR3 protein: CASSVESREDTQYF
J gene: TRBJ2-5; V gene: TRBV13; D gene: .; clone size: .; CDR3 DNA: TGTGCCAGCAGCTTAGATCGAGAGACCCAGTACTTC; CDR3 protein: CASSLDRETQYF
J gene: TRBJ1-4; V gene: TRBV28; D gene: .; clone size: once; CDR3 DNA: TGTGCCAGCAGTACATCCATCAGGGGCAGGGTGAATGAAAAACTGTTTTTT; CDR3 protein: CASSTSIRGRVNEKLFF
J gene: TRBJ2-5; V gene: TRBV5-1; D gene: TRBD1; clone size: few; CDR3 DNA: TGCGCCAGCAGCTCCGAAGGGACAGTGGAAGAGACCCAGTACTTC; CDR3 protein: CASSSEGTVEETQYF
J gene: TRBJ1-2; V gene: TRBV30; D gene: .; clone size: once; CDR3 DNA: TGTGCCGCATACAGGGTGTCAGAGGGCTACACCTTC; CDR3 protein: CAAYRVSEGYTF